What follows are 9 T cell receptor beta chains derived from one specimen sequenced in a study of tumor-infiltrating lymphocytes in primary liver carcinoma. Unsorted whole blood supplied the RNA, and germline DNA was extracted too. From 500 ng of total RNA, TCR beta-specific cDNA was reverse-transcribed using a constant-region primer. Three nested multiplex PCR rounds, a slightly modified ARM-PCR method, built the TCR beta libraries. TRBV1-TRBV30 forward primers paired with a C-beta reverse primer drove the first two PCR rounds, roughly 10 cycles each. In TCRdb, the multiplex PCR reads were re-called with MiXCR into one record per CDR3 protein. The sample yields about 200,000 distinct CDR3 sequences, around 60% seen once. Material for sequencing was peripheral blood. The receptors stem from a woman aged 55-75 years with primary liver carcinoma and hepatitis B virus infection.

This clonotype was counted ten times or more. The chain uses TRBV6-2 or TRBV6-3 and TRBJ1-1; the D gene is possibly TRBD1 (5 bases). V gave up 7 bases and J gave up 6 bases, with 9 bases separating them. The germline gives CDR1 MNHEY, CDR2 SVGEGT. This CDR3 spans 11 amino acids. The CDR3 spells CASTRGAEAFF. CDR3 bases: TGTGCCAGCACCCGGGGGGCTGAAGCTTTCTTT.

Remarks on this clonotype: One base away lies a much larger clone, so this may be a sequencing read error. The chain couples TRBV6-1 to TRBJ1-5, with D uncertain. The V and J ends lost 0 bases and 1 base respectively, with 4 bases between them. The germline V gene has CDR1 MNHNS and CDR2 SASEGT. This CDR3 is 14 amino acids long. The CDR3 here is CASSEAGSNQPQHF. CDR3 nucleotide sequence: TGTGCCAGCAGTGAAGCGGGGAGCAATCAGCCCCAGCATTTT.

A word on this clonotype: The junction differs from germline at one of its ends, possibly a read error. J is TRBJ2-2 and V is TRBV30; tentatively, D is TRBD1 (6 bases). Germline assignment: CDR1 GTSNPN and CDR2 SVGIG (reference sequence). The length of the CDR3 is 14 residues. This chain's CDR3 is CAWSGAGVAWELFF. CDR3 nucleotides: TGCGCCTGGAGTGGAGCAGGGGTGGCCTGGGAGCTGTTTTTT.

This clonotype was counted at least ten times. The rearrangement links TRBV5-1 to TRBJ1-1, with no clear D. This CDR3 has 14 amino acids. V lost 3 bases and J 0 bases, leaving 9 bases between the germline ends. CDR1 and CDR2 from the germline V gene are SGHRS and YFSETQ. The CDR3 loop is CASSSQHMNTEAFF. CDR3 sequence (DNA): TGCGCCAGCAGCTCACAACATATGAACACTGAAGCTTTCTTT.

As concerns this clonotype: A read error may be the cause here, since a much bigger clone is one base away. The chain couples TRBV6-5 to TRBJ2-1; 9 bases match TRBD1. Looked up from germline, CDR1 is MNHEY and CDR2 is SVGAGI. V lost 6 bases and J lost 6; bases outside the gene matches: 3. This CDR3 is 13 amino acids long. The DNA of the CDR3 is TGTGCCAGCAGCTCGACAGGGGGCAATGAGCAGTTCTTC. Its translation: CASSSTGGNEQFF.

Notes on this clonotype: One base away lies a much larger clone, so this may be a sequencing read error. The chain uses TRBV4-1 and TRBJ2-1; D gene ambiguous. The CDR3 totals 13 residues. Germline V gives CDR1 MGHRA, CDR2 YSYEKL. This CDR3 reads CVSSHAYLGEQFF. The CDR3 coding sequence is TGCGTCAGCAGCCACGCGTATTTAGGCGAGCAGTTCTTC.

The chain links TRBV11-2 to TRBJ2-2; D is possibly TRBD2 (6 bases). The V gene lost 5 bases and the J gene lost 0 bases, with 19 bases spanning the gap. CDR1 is SGHAT and CDR2 is FQNNGV in the germline V gene. The CDR3 covers 18 residues. The chain's CDR3 is CASSRGDSYIANTGELFF. CDR3 bases: TGTGCCAGCAGCCGAGGGGACTCTTATATTGCGAACACCGGGGAGCTGTTTTTT.

The V gene is TRBV16, the J gene TRBJ2-7, with D possibly matching TRBD2 (6 bases). This CDR3 has 13 residues. V was cut by 6 bases and J by 1 base, with 10 bases left in between. Germline loops: CDR1 KGHSY, CDR2 FQNENV. The CDR3 sequence is CASSRGLSYEQYF. DNA for the CDR3: TGTGCCAGCAGTCGAGGACTATCCTACGAGCAGTACTTC.

Comment on this clonotype: A clone one base away is much larger, so this may be a read error. V and J are TRBV6-2 or TRBV6-3 and TRBJ1-6; weak D call: TRBD1 (6 bases). In germline, CDR1 is MNHEY, CDR2 SVGEGT. The CDR3 totals 15 residues. CDR3: CASSYLTGRNSSLHF. The CDR3 bases are TGTGCCAGCAGTTACCTTACAGGGAGGAATTCATCCCTCCACTTT.